The TCR beta chain described here comes from a study of cytomegalovirus exposure and HLA in healthy donors. This clone was observed a single time. What it recognizes is unknown. Germline V gives CDR1 LNHDA, CDR2 SQIVND (reference sequence). This CDR3 is built from 14 residues. Overall study results and limits: According to reports, the classifier identified cytomegalovirus status with high specificity and sensitivity. Approximately 18,000 TCR beta sequences were associated with HLA alleles at 0.05 false discovery rate in a later analysis. Cytomegalovirus association was assigned to about 150 TCR beta chains.

PCR amplification relied on 60 Vbeta primers (plus 13 Jbeta primers). In the study's own analysis: About 80 million unique TCR beta chains, 9.5 million to 11 million of them shared, were counted by a later analysis. Sequencing was performed with immunoSEQ multiplex PCR; in TCRdb, only in-frame clones are kept and a portion is missing. Clone size and the V and J calls come from that table; the DNA yielded D and trimming. The sample records roughly 150,000 clones, roughly 80% being singletons. The sequence was collected from a woman aged 45-60 years in good health and CMV-seropositive. The material sequenced was PBMCs. The rearrangement links TRBV19 to TRBJ1-3; 9 positions match TRBD1. Written as DNA, the CDR3 is TGTGTCACCAAACAGGGGGCAACTGGAAACACCATATATTTT. Amino acids: CVTKQGATGNTIYF.